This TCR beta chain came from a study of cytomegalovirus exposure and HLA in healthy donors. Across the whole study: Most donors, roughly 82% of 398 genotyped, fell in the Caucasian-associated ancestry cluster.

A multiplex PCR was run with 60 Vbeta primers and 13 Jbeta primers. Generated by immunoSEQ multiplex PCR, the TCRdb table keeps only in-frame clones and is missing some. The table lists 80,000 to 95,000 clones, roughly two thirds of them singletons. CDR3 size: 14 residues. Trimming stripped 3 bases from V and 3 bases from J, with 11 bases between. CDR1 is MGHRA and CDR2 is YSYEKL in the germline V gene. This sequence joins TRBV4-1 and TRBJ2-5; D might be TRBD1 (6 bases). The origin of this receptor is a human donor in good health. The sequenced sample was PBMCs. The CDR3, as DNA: TGCGCCAGCAGCCACAGGGCAGGGGAAGAGACCCAGTACTTC. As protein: CASSHRAGEETQYF.